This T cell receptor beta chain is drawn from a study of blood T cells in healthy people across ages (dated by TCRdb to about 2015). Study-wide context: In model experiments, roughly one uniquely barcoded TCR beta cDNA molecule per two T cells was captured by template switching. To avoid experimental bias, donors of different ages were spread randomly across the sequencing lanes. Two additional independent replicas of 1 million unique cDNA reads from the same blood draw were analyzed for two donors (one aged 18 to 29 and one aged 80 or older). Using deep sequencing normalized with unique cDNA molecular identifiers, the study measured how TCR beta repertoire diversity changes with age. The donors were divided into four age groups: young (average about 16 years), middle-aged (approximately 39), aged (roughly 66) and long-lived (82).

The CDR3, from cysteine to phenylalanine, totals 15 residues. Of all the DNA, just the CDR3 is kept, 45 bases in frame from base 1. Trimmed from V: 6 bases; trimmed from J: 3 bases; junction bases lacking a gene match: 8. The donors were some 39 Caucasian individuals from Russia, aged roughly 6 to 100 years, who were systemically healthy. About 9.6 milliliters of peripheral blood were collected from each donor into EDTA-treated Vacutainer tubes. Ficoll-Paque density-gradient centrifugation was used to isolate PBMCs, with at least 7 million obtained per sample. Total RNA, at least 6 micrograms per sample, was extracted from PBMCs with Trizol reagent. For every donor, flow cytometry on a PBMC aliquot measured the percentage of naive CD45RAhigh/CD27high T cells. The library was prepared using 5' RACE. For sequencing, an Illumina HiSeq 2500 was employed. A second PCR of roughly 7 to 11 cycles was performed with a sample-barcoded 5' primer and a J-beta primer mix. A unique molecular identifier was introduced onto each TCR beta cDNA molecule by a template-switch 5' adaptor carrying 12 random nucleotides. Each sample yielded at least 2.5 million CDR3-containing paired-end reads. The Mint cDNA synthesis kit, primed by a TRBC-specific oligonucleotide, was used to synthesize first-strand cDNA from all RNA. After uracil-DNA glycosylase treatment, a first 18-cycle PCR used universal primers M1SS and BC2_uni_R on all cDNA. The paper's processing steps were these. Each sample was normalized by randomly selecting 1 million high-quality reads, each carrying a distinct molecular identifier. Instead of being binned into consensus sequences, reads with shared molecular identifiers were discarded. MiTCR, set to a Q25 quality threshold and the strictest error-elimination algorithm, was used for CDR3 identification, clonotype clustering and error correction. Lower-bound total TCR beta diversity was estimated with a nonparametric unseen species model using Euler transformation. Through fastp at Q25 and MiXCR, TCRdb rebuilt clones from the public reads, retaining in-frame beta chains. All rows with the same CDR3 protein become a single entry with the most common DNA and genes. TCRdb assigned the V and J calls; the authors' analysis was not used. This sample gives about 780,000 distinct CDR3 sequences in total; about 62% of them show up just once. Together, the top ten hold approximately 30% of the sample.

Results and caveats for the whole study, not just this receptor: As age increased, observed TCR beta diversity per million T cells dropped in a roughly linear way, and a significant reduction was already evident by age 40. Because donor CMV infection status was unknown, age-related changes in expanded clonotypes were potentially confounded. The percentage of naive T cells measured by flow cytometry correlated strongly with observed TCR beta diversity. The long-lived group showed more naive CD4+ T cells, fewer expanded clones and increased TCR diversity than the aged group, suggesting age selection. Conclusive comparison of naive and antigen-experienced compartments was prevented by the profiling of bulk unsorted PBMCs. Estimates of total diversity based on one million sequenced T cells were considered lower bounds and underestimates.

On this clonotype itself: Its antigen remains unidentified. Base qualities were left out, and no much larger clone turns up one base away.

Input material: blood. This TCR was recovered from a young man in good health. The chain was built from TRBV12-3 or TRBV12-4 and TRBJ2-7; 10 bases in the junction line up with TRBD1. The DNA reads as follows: TGTGCCAGCAGAAGGACAGGGGGAACCCACTACGAGCAGTACTTC. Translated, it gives CASRRTGGTHYEQYF.